A single sample is the source of the 23 T cell receptor beta chains below, sequenced in a study of blood T cell repertoires in COVID-19 (TCRdb year 2020). The library was built by means of the immunoSEQ multiplex PCR assay. Sourced from immuneACCESS, this table was stored by TCRdb with only in-frame sequences that have V and J called. A share of the clones is absent; for the studies checked, an unresolved V gene accounts for under half, and the remainder has no known explanation. The sample table contains around 200,000 clones; only one count was recorded for over 80% of them. The ten largest clones capture approximately 5.3% of the sample. The sequencing input was peripheral blood. These receptors were obtained from a human donor in a cohort sampled during active COVID-19.

This clone was detected once. V is TRBV6-2 or TRBV6-3 and J is TRBJ1-2; D is unclear. The V end lost 6 bases, the J end lost 10 bases, and 15 bases lay between the germline ends. CDR3 length equals 12 residues. CDR1 and CDR2 (germline): MNHEY, SVGEGT. CDR3 sequence reads: CASSLTPGHYTF. The CDR3 coding sequence is TGTGCCAGCAGCCTTACGCCGGGTCACTACACCTTC.

V is TRBV7-9 and J is TRBJ1-2, with D possibly TRBD1 on 6 matching bases. The germline V gene encodes CDR1 SEHNR and CDR2 FQNEAQ (reference sequence). V lost 2 bases, J lost 8 bases, and 9 bases lay in between. This CDR3 comprises 12 residues. CDR3 in DNA: TGTGCCAGCAGCTTAACAGGGCGGGGCTACACCTTC. This translates into CASSLTGRGYTF. Looking up the rest from reference TRBV7-9 and TRBJ1-2 gives the full variable domain: DTGVSQNPRHKITKRGQNVTFRCDPISEHNRLYWYRQTLGQGPEFLTYFQNEAQLEKSRLLSDRFSAERPKGSFSTLEIQRTEQGDSAMYLCASSLTGRGYTFGSGTRLTVV.

This clone was found once. V gene TRBV19 combines with J gene TRBJ2-1; 8 positions agree with TRBD2. CDR3 length: 17 residues. Germline CDR1 reads LNHDA; CDR2 reads SQIVND (reference sequence). The V and J ends lost 1 base and 2 bases, in that order; junction bases with no gene match: 7. This CDR3 reads CASSIARGGSAYNEQFF. CDR3 sequence (DNA): TGTGCCAGTAGTATAGCTCGGGGGGGGTCGGCCTACAATGAGCAGTTCTTC. The full variable domain, its missing parts supplied by reference TRBV19 and TRBJ2-1, is DGGITQSPKYLFRKEGQNVTLSCEQNLNHDAMYWYRQDPGQGLRLIYYSQIVNDFQKGDIAEGYSVSREKKESFPLTVTSAQKNPTAFYLCASSIARGGSAYNEQFFGPGTRLTVL.

This clone has more than one count but fewer than ten. This rearrangement joins TRBV27 to TRBJ2-7, with D maybe TRBD1 (5 bases). The germline V gene has CDR1 MNHEY and CDR2 SMNVEV (reference sequence). The CDR3 is 12 amino acids. Deletions cut 6 bases from V and 3 bases from J, with 9 bases between. The CDR3 protein is CASRSRVYEQYF. The CDR3 DNA is TGTGCCAGCAGATCCAGGGTCTACGAGCAGTACTTC.

This clone appeared once. The chain employs TRBV7-2 and TRBJ1-2, with D tentatively TRBD1 (5 bases). The germline V gene encodes CDR1 SGHTA and CDR2 FQGNSA. The CDR3 runs 13 residues. Trimming took 6 bases from V and 3 from J, leaving 11 bases between them. CDR3 residues: CASRGGGYYGYTF. The CDR3 nucleotides read TGTGCCAGCAGAGGCGGGGGGTACTATGGCTACACCTTC.

This clone showed up just once. The chain uses TRBV4-3 and TRBJ2-7, with a possible D match to TRBD2 (6 bases). CDR3 length: 15 residues. Trimming took off 0 bases at V and 4 bases at J, with 13 bases between the two ends. The V gene's germline CDR1 is LGHNA and CDR2 YSLEER. In DNA form, the CDR3 reads TGCGCCAGCAGCCAAGATTCGGCGGGATCTTACGAGCAGTACTTC. It yields the protein CASSQDSAGSYEQYF.

Turning to this clone: Other DNA sequences in the same sample also yield this CDR3. This sequence joins TRBV28 and TRBJ2-7; TRBD2 might be the D (7 bases). This CDR3 contains 13 residues. Per the germline V gene, CDR1 is MDHEN and CDR2 is SYDVKM. Between the trimmed V and J ends, which lost 3 bases and 3 bases, there was a span of 9 bases. The CDR3 here is CASSLGGGYEQYF. In DNA, the CDR3 is TGTGCCAGCAGTTTGGGAGGGGGCTACGAGCAGTACTTC.

The chain links TRBV5-1 to TRBJ2-7; 7 bases are a match to TRBD1. In germline, CDR1 is SGHRS, CDR2 YFSETQ. The trim removed 6 bases at V and 1 base at J, leaving 7 bases unmatched. This CDR3 has 14 residues. The DNA for the CDR3 is TGCGCCAGCAAACCAGGGGGTGGGTCCTACGAGCAGTACTTC. Protein: CASKPGGGSYEQYF.

This clone was counted a few times. The chain employs TRBV6-2 or TRBV6-3 and TRBJ2-2, with D possibly TRBD1 on 6 matching bases. CDR3 length equals 14 residues. CDR1 and CDR2 from the germline V gene are MNHEY and SVGEGT. V lost 0 bases, J lost 5 bases, and 7 bases lay in between. The CDR3 here is CASSYSQGTGELFF. The CDR3 coding sequence is TGTGCCAGCAGTTACTCGCAGGGGACCGGGGAGCTGTTTTTT.

This chain joins TRBV6-5 and TRBJ1-1, with D perhaps matching TRBD1 (6 bases). Germline V gives CDR1 MNHEY, CDR2 SVGAGI. There are 15 residues in the CDR3. V dropped 0 bases and J dropped 1 base, with 9 bases sitting between them. The CDR3 sequence: CASSYSVQGNTEAFF. DNA for the CDR3: TGTGCCAGCAGTTACTCGGTACAGGGGAACACTGAAGCTTTCTTT.

The rearrangement links TRBV9 to TRBJ1-1; tentatively, D is TRBD1 (5 bases). CDR1 is SGDLS, CDR2 YYNGEE, per germline. V shed 0 bases and J shed 4 bases, with 10 bases lying between them. The CDR3 has 14 residues. The CDR3 protein is CASSVAVGGTEAFF. CDR3 bases: TGTGCCAGCAGCGTAGCGGTCGGGGGCACTGAAGCTTTCTTT.

The chain carries TRBV11-2 and TRBJ2-3, with 9 bases fitting TRBD2. CDR1 SGHAT and CDR2 FQNNGV come from the germline V gene. The CDR3 consists of 16 residues. The V gene end was trimmed by 3 bases and the J gene end by 3 bases; junction bases not matched to a gene: 7. The CDR3 coding sequence is TGTGCCAGCAGCTTGAGTAGCGGGAGAATAACAGATACGCAGTATTTT. Its translation: CASSLSSGRITDTQYF. Variable domain in full (rest from reference TRBV11-2 and TRBJ2-3): EAGVAQSPRYKIIEKRQSVAFWCNPISGHATLYWYQQILGQGPKLLIQFQNNGVVDDSQLPKDRFSAERLKGVDSTLKIQPAKLEDSAVYLCASSLSSGRITDTQYFGPGTRLTVL.

The chain carries TRBV9 and TRBJ1-1, with D possibly being TRBD1 (5 bases). Germline V lookup: CDR1 SGDLS, CDR2 YYNGEE. The ends were cut back, 1 base at V and 4 bases at J, with 14 bases in the middle. The CDR3 sequence is 15 residues long. The CDR3 protein is CASSVKAGSGTEAFF. CDR3 bases: TGTGCCAGCAGCGTAAAGGCAGGGTCAGGCACTGAAGCTTTCTTT.

The chain employs TRBV19 and TRBJ2-5, with D possibly TRBD2 on 6 matching bases. Germline-derived CDR1 and CDR2 are LNHDA and SQIVND (reference sequence). The CDR3 runs 15 residues. Trimming removed 6 bases from V and 1 base from J, with 15 bases in between. The DNA of the CDR3 is TGTGCCAGTAGATCCTGGGAGGACCTCCAAGAGACCCAGTACTTC. Translating it yields CASRSWEDLQETQYF.

This clone has a handful of counts. This chain connects TRBV7-2 to TRBJ1-3; tentatively, D is TRBD1 (5 bases). Deletions cut 4 bases from V and 0 bases from J, with 7 bases between. Germline V CDR1 and CDR2: SGHTA, FQGNSA. The CDR3 totals 14 residues. The chain's CDR3 is CASSSDSSGNTIYF. As DNA, the CDR3 is TGTGCCAGCAGCTCCGACAGCTCTGGAAACACCATATATTTT.

The chain joins TRBV6-2 or TRBV6-3 to TRBJ1-5, with 8 bases aligning to TRBD1. Trimming at V came to 7 bases and at J to 7 bases, leaving 18 bases not matched to a gene. This CDR3 has 17 residues. In germline, CDR1 is MNHEY, CDR2 SVGEGT. In DNA, the CDR3 is TGTGCCAGCACCCCCGGGGGAGGACAGGGTTTACGACAGCCCCAGCATTTT. This sequence encodes CASTPGGGQGLRQPQHF.

The chain combines TRBV7-9 with TRBJ2-7; weak D call: TRBD2 (7 bases). Looked up from germline, CDR1 is SEHNR and CDR2 is FQNEAQ (reference sequence). The CDR3 is made up of 14 amino acids. V dropped 4 bases and J dropped 2 bases, with 12 bases sitting between them. The CDR3 DNA follows: TGTGCCAGCAGCTCGGACGGGGGGCCCTACGAGCAGTACTTC. It specifies CASSSDGGPYEQYF.

The chain recombines TRBV28 with TRBJ2-7; a possible D gene is TRBD2 (5 bases). The CDR3 contains 14 residues. V was shortened by 6 bases and J by 0 bases, with 12 bases between the two germline ends. Germline-derived CDR1 and CDR2 are MDHEN and SYDVKM. Here the CDR3 reads CASSPGLNSYEQYF. The CDR3 coding sequence is TGTGCCAGCAGCCCCGGACTTAACTCCTACGAGCAGTACTTC.

The chain joins TRBV24-1 to TRBJ1-5; no firm D call. The length of the CDR3 is 15 residues. The germline V gene encodes CDR1 KGHDR and CDR2 SFDVKD. Trimming pared 5 bases from V and 0 bases from J, leaving 10 bases between. The CDR3 coding sequence is TGTGCCACCAGTGCGAACAGCCCTAGCAATCAGCCCCAGCATTTT. This encodes CATSANSPSNQPQHF.

The chain is built from TRBV28 and TRBJ2-7; 8 positions agree with TRBD1. The CDR3 contains 14 residues. The V gene's germline CDR1 is MDHEN and CDR2 SYDVKM. V lost 7 bases to trimming and J lost 5 bases; unmatched junction nucleotides: 10. The CDR3 coding sequence is TGTGCCAGCACCTCAGGGGGCGTCGTAAACGAGCAGTACTTC. Translation: CASTSGGVVNEQYF.

The V call is TRBV30, the J call TRBJ1-1, with a tentative D call TRBD1 (5 bases). The CDR3 has 10 residues. Germline V gives CDR1 GTSNPN, CDR2 SVGIG (reference sequence). The ends were cut back, 7 bases at V and 4 bases at J, with 7 bases in the middle. CDR3 in amino acids: CAFGGTEAFF. Written as DNA, the CDR3 is TGTGCCTTCGGGGGCACTGAAGCTTTCTTT.

The V gene is TRBV12-3 or TRBV12-4, the J gene TRBJ2-5; weak D call: TRBD1 (5 bases). V was pared by 8 bases and J by 1 base, with 8 bases between. This CDR3 has 12 amino acids. The CDR3 coding sequence is TGTGCCAGCTCGACAGTCCAAGAGACCCAGTACTTC. Translation gives CASSTVQETQYF.

This chain links TRBV7-6 with TRBJ2-7; 9 nucleotides agree with TRBD1. Germline trimming cut 5 bases from V and 6 bases from J; bases unmatched to any gene: 2. The germline gives CDR1 SGHVS, CDR2 FNYEAQ. The CDR3 covers 12 residues. The CDR3 protein is CASSQDRGEQYF. The CDR3, as DNA: TGTGCCAGCAGCCAGGACAGGGGCGAGCAGTACTTC. The entire variable domain, with the rest obtained from reference TRBV7-6 and TRBJ2-7, is as follows: GAGVSQSPRYKVTKRGQDVALRCDPISGHVSLYWYRQALGQGPEFLTYFNYEAQQDKSGLPNDRFSAERPEGSISTLTIQRTEQRDSAMYRCASSQDRGEQYFGPGTRLTVT.